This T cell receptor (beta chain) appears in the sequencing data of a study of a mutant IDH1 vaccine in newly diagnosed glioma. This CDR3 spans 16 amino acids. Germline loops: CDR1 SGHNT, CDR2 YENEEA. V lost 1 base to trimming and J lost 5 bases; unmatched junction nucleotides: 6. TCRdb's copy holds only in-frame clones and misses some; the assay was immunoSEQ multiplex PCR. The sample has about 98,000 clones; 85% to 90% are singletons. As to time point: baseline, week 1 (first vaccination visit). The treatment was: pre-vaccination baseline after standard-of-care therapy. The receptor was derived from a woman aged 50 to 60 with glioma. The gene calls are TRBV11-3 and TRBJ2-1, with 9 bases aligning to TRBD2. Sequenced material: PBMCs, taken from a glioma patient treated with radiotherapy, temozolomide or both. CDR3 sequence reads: CASSLGATSGNNEQFF. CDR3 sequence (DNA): TGTGCCAGCAGCTTAGGGGCGACTAGCGGAAACAATGAGCAGTTCTTC.